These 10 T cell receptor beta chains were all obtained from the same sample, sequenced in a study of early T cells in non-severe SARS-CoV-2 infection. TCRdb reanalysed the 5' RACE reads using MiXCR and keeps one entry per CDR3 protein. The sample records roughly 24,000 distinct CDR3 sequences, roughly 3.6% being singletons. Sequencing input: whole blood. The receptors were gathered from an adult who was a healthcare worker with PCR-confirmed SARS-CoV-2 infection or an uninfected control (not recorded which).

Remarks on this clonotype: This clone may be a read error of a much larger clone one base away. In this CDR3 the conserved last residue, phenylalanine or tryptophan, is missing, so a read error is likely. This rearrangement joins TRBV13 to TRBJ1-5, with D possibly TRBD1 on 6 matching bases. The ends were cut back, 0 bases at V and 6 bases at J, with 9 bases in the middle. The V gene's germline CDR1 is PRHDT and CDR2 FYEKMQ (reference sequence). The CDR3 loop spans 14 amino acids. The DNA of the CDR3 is TGTGCCAGCAGCTTAGGGGGGGCTGCTCAGCCCCAGCATCTT. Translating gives CASSLGGAAQPQHL.

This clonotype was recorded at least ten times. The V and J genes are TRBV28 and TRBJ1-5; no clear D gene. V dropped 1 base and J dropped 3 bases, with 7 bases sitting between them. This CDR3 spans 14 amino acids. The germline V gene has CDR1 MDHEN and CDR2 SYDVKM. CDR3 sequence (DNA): TGTGCCAGCAGTTTATTCGGGGTCAATCAGCCCCAGCATTTT. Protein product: CASSLFGVNQPQHF. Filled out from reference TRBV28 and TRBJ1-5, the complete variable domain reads DVKVTQSSRYLVKRTGEKVFLECVQDMDHENMFWYRQDPGLGLRLIYFSYDVKMKEKGDIPEGYSVSREKKERFSLILESASTNQTSMYLCASSLFGVNQPQHFGDGTRLSIL.

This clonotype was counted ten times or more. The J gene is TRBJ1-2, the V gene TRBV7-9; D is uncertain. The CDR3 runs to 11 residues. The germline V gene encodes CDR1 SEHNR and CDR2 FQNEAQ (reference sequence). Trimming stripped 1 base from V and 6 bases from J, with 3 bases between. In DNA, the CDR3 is TGTGCCAGCAGCTTAGGGGATGGCTACACCTTC. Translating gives CASSLGDGYTF. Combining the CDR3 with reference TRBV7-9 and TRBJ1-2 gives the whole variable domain DTGVSQNPRHKITKRGQNVTFRCDPISEHNRLYWYRQTLGQGPEFLTYFQNEAQLEKSRLLSDRFSAERPKGSFSTLEIQRTEQGDSAMYLCASSLGDGYTFGSGTRLTVV.

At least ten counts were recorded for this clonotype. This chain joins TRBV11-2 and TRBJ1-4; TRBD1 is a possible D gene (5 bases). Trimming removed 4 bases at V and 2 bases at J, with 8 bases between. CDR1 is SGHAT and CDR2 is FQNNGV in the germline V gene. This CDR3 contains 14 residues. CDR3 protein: CASSSGRTNEKLFF. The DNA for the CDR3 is TGTGCCAGCAGCTCGGGACGGACTAATGAAAAACTGTTTTTT.

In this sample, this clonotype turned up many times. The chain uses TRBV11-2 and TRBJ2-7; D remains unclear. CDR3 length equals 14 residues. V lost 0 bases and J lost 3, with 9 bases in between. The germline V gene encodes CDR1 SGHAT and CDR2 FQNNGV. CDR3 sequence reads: CASSLDLNSYEQYF. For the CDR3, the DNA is TGTGCCAGCAGCTTAGATCTAAACAGCTACGAGCAGTACTTC.

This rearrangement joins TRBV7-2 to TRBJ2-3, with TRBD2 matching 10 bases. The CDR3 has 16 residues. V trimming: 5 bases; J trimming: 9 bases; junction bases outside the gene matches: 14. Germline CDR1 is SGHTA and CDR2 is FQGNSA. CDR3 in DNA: TGTGCCAGCAGCCCCAGGACTAGCGGAATCATAGGGACGCAGTATTTT. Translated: CASSPRTSGIIGTQYF.

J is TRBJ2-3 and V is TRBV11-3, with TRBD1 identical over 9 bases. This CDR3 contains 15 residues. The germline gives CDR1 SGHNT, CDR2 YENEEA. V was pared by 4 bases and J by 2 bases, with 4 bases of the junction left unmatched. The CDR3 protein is CASSSWTGDTDTQYF. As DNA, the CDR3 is TGTGCCAGCAGCTCCTGGACAGGGGACACAGATACGCAGTATTTT.

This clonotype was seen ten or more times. Here the CDR3 DNA reads TGTGCCAGCAGCCAAGAAACCTACAATGAGCAGTTCTTC. This sequence encodes CASSQETYNEQFF. This sequence joins TRBV4-2 and TRBJ2-1, with no clear D. The CDR3 is 13 residues long. Trimming took 0 bases from V and 2 from J, leaving 2 bases between them. Germline CDR1 reads LGHNA; CDR2 reads YNFKEQ.

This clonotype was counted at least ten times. The CDR3 sequence: CASSFRDRRNYGYTF. As DNA, the CDR3 is TGTGCCAGCAGCTTTCGGGACAGACGAAACTATGGCTACACCTTC. The chain recombines TRBV7-2 with TRBJ1-2, with TRBD1 identical over 7 bases. The CDR3 spans 15 residues. V shed 3 bases, J shed 2 bases, and the junction held 6 bases outside the gene matches. Looked up from germline, CDR1 is SGHTA and CDR2 is FQGNSA.

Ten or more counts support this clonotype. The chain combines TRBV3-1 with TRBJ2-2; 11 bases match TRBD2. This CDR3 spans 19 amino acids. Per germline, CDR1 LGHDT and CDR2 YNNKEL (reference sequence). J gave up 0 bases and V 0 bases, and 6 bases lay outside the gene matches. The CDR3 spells CASSQDSSGGRTNTGELFF. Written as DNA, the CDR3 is TGTGCCAGCAGCCAAGATTCTAGCGGGGGGAGGACGAACACCGGGGAGCTGTTTTTT. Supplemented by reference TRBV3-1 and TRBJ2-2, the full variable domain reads DTAVSQTPKYLVTQMGNDKSIKCEQNLGHDTMYWYKQDSKKFLKIMFSYNNKELIINETVPNRFSPKSPDKAHLNLHINSLELGDSAVYFCASSQDSSGGRTNTGELFFGEGSRLTVL.